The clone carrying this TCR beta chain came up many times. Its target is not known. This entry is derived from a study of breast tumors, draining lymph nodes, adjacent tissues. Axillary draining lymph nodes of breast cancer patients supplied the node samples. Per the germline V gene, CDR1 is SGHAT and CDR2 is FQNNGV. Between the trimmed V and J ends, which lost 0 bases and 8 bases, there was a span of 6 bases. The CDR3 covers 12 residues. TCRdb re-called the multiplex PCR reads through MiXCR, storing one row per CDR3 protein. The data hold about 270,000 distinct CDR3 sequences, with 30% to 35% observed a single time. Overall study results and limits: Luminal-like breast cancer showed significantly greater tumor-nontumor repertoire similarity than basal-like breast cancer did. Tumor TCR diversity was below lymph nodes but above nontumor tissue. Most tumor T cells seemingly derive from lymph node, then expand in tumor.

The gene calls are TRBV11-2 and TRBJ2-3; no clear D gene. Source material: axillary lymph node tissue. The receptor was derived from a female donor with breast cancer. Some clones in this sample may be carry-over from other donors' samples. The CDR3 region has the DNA TGTGCCAGCAGCTTAGACATACTTACGCAGTATTTT. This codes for CASSLDILTQYF.